This entry concerns a single TCR beta chain. No cognate antigen has been identified for it. No base quality values were provided; no much bigger clone lies one nucleotide off. The data were taken from a study of shared clonotypes between healthy human individuals (dated by TCRdb to between 2020 and 2021). A note on the overall study: A couple of women and three men aged 18 to 49 years were included in the cohort. For each donor, three plates each were used for CD4 naive and CD4 memory, two plates were used for CD8 naive, and one plate was used for CD8 memory. To estimate repertoire size and how much clonotype sharing occurs between individuals, the study deeply sequenced the blood TCR repertoires of several healthy adults. Different laboratories and diverse techniques were used to prepare libraries and sequence TCR repertoires, to increase sequencing depth and limit assay-specific biases. Between about 0.9 and 10 billion PBMCs per donor were obtained by leukapheresis.

Study-wide findings and limitations: Pairwise subsampling indicated that sequencing depth was expected to affect the degree of clonotype sharing among donors. Sharing across four donors was observed for approximately 5% of naive CD4, over 3% of naive CD8, roughly 2.3% of memory CD4, and 0.4% of memory CD8 clonotypes. Compared with non-shared clonotypes, the clonotypes found in all four sorted-subset donors had higher generation probabilities. Incomplete sequencing was indicated by rarefaction of sorted-subset datasets, despite the large sequencing depth. Naive subsets generally had larger estimated clonotype richness than memory subsets. Sampling was restricted to blood, and TCR repertoires in tissues likely differ from the TCR repertoires found in blood. The genetic and exposure-history diversity represented was limited by the small number of donors.

The donors were healthy, HIV-negative adults who had no recently reported acute infections or vaccinations. Only Caucasian adults living in Nashville, Tennessee, USA were represented among the donors. Magnetic negative selection was used to enrich CD4+ T cells, after which naive cells were positively selected on CD45RA and the negative fraction became the memory subset. Blood was collected by leukapheresis, and PBMCs were isolated by Ficoll-Histopaque density gradient centrifugation and then cryopreserved in liquid nitrogen vapor phase. Analytical flow cytometry was used to check the purity and quantity of every magnetically sorted T cell population. Genomic DNA was isolated from every sorted fraction and measured by UV absorbance on a Nanodrop 2000c. V and J lose 2 bases and 4 bases, and a span of 5 bases separates them. The CDR3 measures 11 amino acids from cysteine to phenylalanine. Left in the record is the CDR3 DNA by itself, 33 bases read in frame from the first base. Sequences GTSNPN (CDR1) and SVGIG (CDR2) are obtained from the germline V gene (reference sequence).

Using the deep immunoSEQ assay, TCR CDR3 regions were amplified from genomic DNA by multiplex PCR. Extracted genomic DNA from each cell subset was distributed evenly across all wells of several immunoSEQ 96-well plates, and each plate was treated as a replicate. For sorted subsets, each replicate PCR was loaded with approximately 200 ng genomic DNA, equivalent to 25,000 to 35,000 T cell genomes. Purified libraries were measured with a Qubit 3.0 fluorometer, size-checked on a Bioanalyzer 2100, and measured again with the KAPA Library Quantification kit. Every immunoSEQ 96-well plate was sequenced on a dedicated single-read 150-cycle Illumina NextSeq 550 flow cell. Processing in the source paper ran as follows. Because only junctional sequences without quality scores were contained in the immunoSEQ output, filtering matching that applied to full-length reads could not be performed. To assign V/J genes and CDR3, sequences were annotated using PyIR, a Python wrapper for IgBLAST v1.9, with IMGT germline references. Any read was removed if the V/J assignment was weak (E-value above 1e-6), the CDR3 was missing, or the read contained stop codons, out-of-frame junctions, or ambiguous translated residues. V3J clonotypes were defined as sequences sharing the same inferred V gene, J gene, and CDR3 amino acid sequence. Percentage overlap between repertoires was computed as shared unique clonotypes divided by the size of the smaller repertoire. RTK rarefaction, the Chao1 estimator, and Recon v2.1 estimates of unobserved clonotypes were used to assess repertoire richness. Generation probabilities for all TCRbeta clonotypes obtained by the gDNA method from several donors were computed using OLGA. TCRdb obtained this table from immuneACCESS and retained in-frame rearrangements with V and J assigned. These tables miss some clones; where compared with another copy, unresolved V genes account for less than half of the shortfall, and the remainder is unexplained. V and J calls and clone size are those listed in that table; D and trimming were worked out from the DNA. This sample comprises hundreds of thousands of clones, 97% of them detected only once. The ten largest clones take up around 0.058% of the sample.

The sequence was obtained from a woman in her twenties or thirties in good health. The sequencing input was naive CD4+ T cells sorted from blood. Read against the paper, the sample's cell subset or site label means: CD45RA+ positively selected. The chain is assembled from TRBV30 and TRBJ1-2; the D gene identity is not certain. The bases are TGTGCCTGGAGTCCCACCTATGGCTACACCTTC. The translation is CAWSPTYGYTF.